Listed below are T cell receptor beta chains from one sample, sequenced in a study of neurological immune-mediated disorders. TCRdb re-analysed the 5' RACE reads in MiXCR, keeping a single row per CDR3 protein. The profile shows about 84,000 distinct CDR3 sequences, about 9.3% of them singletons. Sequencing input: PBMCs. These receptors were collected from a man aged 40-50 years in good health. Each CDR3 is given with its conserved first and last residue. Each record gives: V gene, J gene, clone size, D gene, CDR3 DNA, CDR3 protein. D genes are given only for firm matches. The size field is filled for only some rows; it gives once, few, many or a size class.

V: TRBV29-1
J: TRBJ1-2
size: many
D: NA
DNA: TGCAGCGTTGAAGATATGGGGGTAGTTTCTGCCTACACCTTC
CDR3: CSVEDMGVVSAYTF

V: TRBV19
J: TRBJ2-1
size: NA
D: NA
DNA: TGTGCCAGTACCCGAGACGCCGGGACTCCTTTTGTTGAGCAGTTCTTC
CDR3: CASTRDAGTPFVEQFF

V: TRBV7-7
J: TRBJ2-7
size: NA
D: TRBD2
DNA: TGTGCTAGCAGCTTAAGTAGCGGGAGAACGGGCGAGCAGTACTTC
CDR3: CASSLSSGRTGEQYF

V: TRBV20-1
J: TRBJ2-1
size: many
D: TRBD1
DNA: TGCAGTGCTAGAGATATGGACAGGGGCTACAATGAGCAGTTCTTC
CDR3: CSARDMDRGYNEQFF

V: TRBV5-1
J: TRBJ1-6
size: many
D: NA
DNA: TGCGCCAGCAGCTTAGAGACGGCGGGCGATTCACCCCTCCACTTT
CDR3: CASSLETAGDSPLHF

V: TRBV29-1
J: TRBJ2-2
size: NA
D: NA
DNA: TGCAGCGTTTTAGAGCCATCGAACACCGGGGAGCTGTTTTTT
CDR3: CSVLEPSNTGELFF

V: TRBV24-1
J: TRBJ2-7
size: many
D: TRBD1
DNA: TGTGCCACCAGTGATCCCGGGACAGGGTCCTACGAGCAGTACTTC
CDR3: CATSDPGTGSYEQYF

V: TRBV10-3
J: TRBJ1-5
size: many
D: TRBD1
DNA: TGTGCCATCAGTGCGGGACAGGGAGGTGATCAGCCCCAGCATTTT
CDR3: CAISAGQGGDQPQHF

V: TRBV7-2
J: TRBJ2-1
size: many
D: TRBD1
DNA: TGTGCCAGCAGCAAAGGGACAGGGAACGAGCAGTTCTTC
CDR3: CASSKGTGNEQFF

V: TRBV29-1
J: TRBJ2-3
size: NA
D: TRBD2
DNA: TGCAGCGTTCCCAAAAGCGGTACTAGCGGTAGCACAGATACGCAGTATTTT
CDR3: CSVPKSGTSGSTDTQYF

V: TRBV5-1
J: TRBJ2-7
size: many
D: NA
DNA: TGCGCCAGCAGCTTATCCGTGGGATCCGATCCTTATCGCGGGCAGTACTTC
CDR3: CASSLSVGSDPYRGQYF

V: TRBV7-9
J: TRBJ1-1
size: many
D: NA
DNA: TGTGCCAGCAGTTATACACTGAACACTGAAGCTTTCTTT
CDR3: CASSYTLNTEAFF

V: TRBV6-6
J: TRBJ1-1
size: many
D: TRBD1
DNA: TGTGCCAGCAACTGGGACAGGGCTTTCTTT
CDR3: CASNWDRAFF

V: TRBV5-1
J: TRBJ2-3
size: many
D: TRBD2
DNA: TGCGCCAGCAGCTTGGGTCGGCTAGCGGTTATCACAGATACGCAGTATTTT
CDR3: CASSLGRLAVITDTQYF

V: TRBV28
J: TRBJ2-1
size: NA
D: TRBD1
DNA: TGTGCCAGCAGGCGGGACAGGGGAGTTGTCGGGGAGCAGTTCTTC
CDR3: CASRRDRGVVGEQFF

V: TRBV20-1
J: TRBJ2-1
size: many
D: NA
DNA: TGCAGTGCTAGAGCGGGGGATCGCTACAATGAGCAGTTCTTC
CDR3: CSARAGDRYNEQFF

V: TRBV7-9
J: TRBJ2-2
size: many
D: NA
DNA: TGTGCCAGCAGCTCCCGACTTGGGAACACCGGGGAGCTGTTTTTT
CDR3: CASSSRLGNTGELFF

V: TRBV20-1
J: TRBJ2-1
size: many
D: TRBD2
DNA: TGCAGTGCCCAGAAGGGCGGCGGGGGCTACAATGAGCAGTTCTTC
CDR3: CSAQKGGGGYNEQFF

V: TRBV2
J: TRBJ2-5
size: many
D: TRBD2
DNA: TGTGCCAGCAGTGGCGAAGCGGGAGGGCAAGAGACCCAGTACTTC
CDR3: CASSGEAGGQETQYF

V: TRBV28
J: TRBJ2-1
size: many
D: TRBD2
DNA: TGTGCCAGCGTTTCTGCGGGAGGGAAATACAATGAGCAGTTCTTC
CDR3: CASVSAGGKYNEQFF

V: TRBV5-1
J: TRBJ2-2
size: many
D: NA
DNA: TGCGCCAGCAGCCAGACAGGAACGAACACCGGGGAGCTGTTTTTT
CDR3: CASSQTGTNTGELFF

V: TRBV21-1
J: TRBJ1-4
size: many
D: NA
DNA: TGTGCCAGCAGTTCAAGGCAGAAGGGGGGGGGAAATGAAAAACTGTTTTTT
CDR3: CASSSRQKGGGNEKLFF

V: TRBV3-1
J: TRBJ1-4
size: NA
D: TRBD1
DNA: TGTGCCAGCAGCCAACCGACAGGGGACAATGAAAAACTGTTTTTT
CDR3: CASSQPTGDNEKLFF

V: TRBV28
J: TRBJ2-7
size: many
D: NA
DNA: TGTGCCAGCAGTCTCGCTAAGGGTTCCTACGAGCAGTACTTC
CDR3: CASSLAKGSYEQYF

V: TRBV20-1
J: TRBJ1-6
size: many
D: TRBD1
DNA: TGCAGTGGACAGGGCGGAGGAAATTCACCCCTCCACTTT
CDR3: CSGQGGGNSPLHF

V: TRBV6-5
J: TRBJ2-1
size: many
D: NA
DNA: TGTGCCAGCACCTCCGGGATTCCCAATGAGCAGTTCTTC
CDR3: CASTSGIPNEQFF

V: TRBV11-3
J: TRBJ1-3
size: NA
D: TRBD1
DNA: TGTGCCAGCAGCGGACAGGGGGCTGGAAACACCATATATTTT
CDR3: CASSGQGAGNTIYF

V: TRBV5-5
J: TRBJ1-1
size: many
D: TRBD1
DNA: TGTGCCAGCAGCTTAGGTCAGGGGGCGACGGACGCCACTGAAGCTTTCTTT
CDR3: CASSLGQGATDATEAFF

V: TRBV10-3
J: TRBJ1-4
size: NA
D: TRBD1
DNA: TGTGCCATCAGTGAGCTAGGGGGCAGGTCTGGTGAAAAACTGTTTTTT
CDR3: CAISELGGRSGEKLFF

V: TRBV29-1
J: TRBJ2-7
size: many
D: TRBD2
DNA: TGCAGCGTCGCCCCGGGACTAGCCTACGAGCAGTACTTC
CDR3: CSVAPGLAYEQYF

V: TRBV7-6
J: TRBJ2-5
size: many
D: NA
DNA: TGTGCCAGCAGCCGGGGAGCGGCCCTCCAAGAGACCCAGTACTTC
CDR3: CASSRGAALQETQYF

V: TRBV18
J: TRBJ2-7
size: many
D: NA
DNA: TGTGCCAGCTCACCAGGGCAGACTATTTCCTACGAGCAGTACTTC
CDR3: CASSPGQTISYEQYF

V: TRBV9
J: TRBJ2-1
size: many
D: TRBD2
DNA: TGTGCCAGCAGCATACCCGAGTTTTGGGCGGGGGGCGGTTACAATGAGCAGTTCTTC
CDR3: CASSIPEFWAGGGYNEQFF

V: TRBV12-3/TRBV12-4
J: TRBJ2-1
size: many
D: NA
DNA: TGTGCCAGCAGTTTTTCCAGGGATGAGCAGTTCTTC
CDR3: CASSFSRDEQFF

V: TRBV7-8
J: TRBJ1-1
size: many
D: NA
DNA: TGTGCCAGCAGCTTAAGCGTGGTTGACACTGAAGCTTTCTTT
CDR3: CASSLSVVDTEAFF

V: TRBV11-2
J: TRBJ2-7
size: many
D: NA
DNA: TGTGCCAGCAGCTACACGACAGGCCTCTCCTACGAGCAGTACTTC
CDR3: CASSYTTGLSYEQYF

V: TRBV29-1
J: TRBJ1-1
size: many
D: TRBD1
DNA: TGCAGCGTTGTATTAAGGGGGCGGGTCACTGAAGCTTTCTTT
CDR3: CSVVLRGRVTEAFF

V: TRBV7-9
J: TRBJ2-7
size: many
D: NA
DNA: TGTGCCAGCAGCTTAGACCCGGGGAGGTCATCGGGCTACGAGCAGTACTTC
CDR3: CASSLDPGRSSGYEQYF

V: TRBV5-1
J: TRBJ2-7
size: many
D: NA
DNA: TGCGCCAGCAAGTCACAAGGATCCTCCTACGAGCAGTACTTC
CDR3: CASKSQGSSYEQYF

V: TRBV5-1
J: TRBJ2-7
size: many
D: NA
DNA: TGCGCCAGCAGCTTTGGGGGCGAATACGAGCAGTACTTC
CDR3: CASSFGGEYEQYF

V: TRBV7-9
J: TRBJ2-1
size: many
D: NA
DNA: TGTGCCAGCATGGGCGGCTCCTACAATGAGCAGTTCTTC
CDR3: CASMGGSYNEQFF

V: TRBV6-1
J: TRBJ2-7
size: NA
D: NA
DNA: TGTGCCAGTCCACCAGGTAGACAGACCTACGAGCAGTACTTC
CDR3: CASPPGRQTYEQYF